The rows below give T cell receptor beta chains drawn from one sample of a study of OX40 agonist ivuxolimab in advanced cancers. Clones were sequenced by immunoSEQ multiplex PCR, and TCRdb holds only the in-frame ones, with some missing. The table lists tens of thousands of clones, 91% of them singletons, with about 0.31% in the top ten. The sequences come from CD4+ or CD8+ T cells sorted from blood, collected in a trial of the OX40 agonist ivuxolimab. These receptors all stem from an adult with an advanced solid tumor such as melanoma, head and neck, liver or kidney cancer. The CDR3 runs from the conserved cysteine through the conserved F or W. A D gene is named only where the DNA matches it firmly. The listing skips clone size in some rows; elsewhere it reads once, few, many or a size class.

d_gene	abundance	v_gene	j_gene	CDR3nt	CDR3aa
-	-	TRBV19	TRBJ2-1	TGTGCCAGTAGTATATCAGGGGGGATCTACAATGAGCAGTTCTTC	CASSISGGIYNEQFF
TRBD2	-	TRBV9	TRBJ2-2	TGTGCCAGCAGCCCTGGGACTAGCGGGAGATGGTTCACCGGGGAGCTGTTTTTT	CASSPGTSGRWFTGELFF
TRBD2	-	TRBV28	TRBJ2-1	TGTGCCAGCACCCGCTTAGGGGCAGTTGGGGGTCTCCCTAGCGGCTACAATGAGCAGTTCTTC	CASTRLGAVGGLPSGYNEQFF
-	-	TRBV18	TRBJ1-4	TGTGCCAGCTCACCACTGACGGGGAACCGTTATAATGAAAAACTGTTTTTT	CASSPLTGNRYNEKLFF
-	-	TRBV21-1	TRBJ2-1	TGTGCCAGCAGCAAAAGGGCCGGGACTAGCGGAATCAATGAGCAGTTCTTC	CASSKRAGTSGINEQFF
-	once	TRBV18	TRBJ2-3	TGTGCCAGCTCACCACTTCCAGATACGCAGTATTTT	CASSPLPDTQYF
TRBD2	-	TRBV10-3	TRBJ2-1	TGTGCCATCAGTGAGGGACTAGCGGACTACAATGAGCAGTTCTTC	CAISEGLADYNEQFF
TRBD2	-	TRBV14	TRBJ2-5	TGTGCCAGCAGCCCCGGACTAGCGGGAGGCCCATGGCAAGAGACCCAGTACTTC	CASSPGLAGGPWQETQYF
-	-	TRBV6-4	TRBJ2-1	TGTGCCAGCAGTACGATTTGGGGCGATGAGCAGTTCTTC	CASSTIWGDEQFF
TRBD2	-	TRBV6-1	TRBJ2-3	TGTGCCAGCAGAGGACTAGCGGGCACAGATACGCAGTATTTT	CASRGLAGTDTQYF
-	-	TRBV27	TRBJ2-1	TGTGCCAGCTGGGTTAGCGGAGGGATCTACAATGAGCAGTTCTTC	CASWVSGGIYNEQFF
TRBD1	-	TRBV19	TRBJ2-5	TGTGCCAGTAGTATAGGCAGGGGACAGGGGAGCGAGACCCAGTACTTC	CASSIGRGQGSETQYF
-	-	TRBV15	TRBJ1-4	TGTGCCACCAGCAGAGAGAACAGGAAAGCAACTAATGAAAAACTGTTTTTT	CATSRENRKATNEKLFF
-	-	TRBV5-5	TRBJ2-1	TGTGCCAGCAGCTTGAGGGACTTCAGTGGAGCGGGTTCGTCCTACAATGAGCAGTTCTTC	CASSLRDFSGAGSSYNEQFF
TRBD1	-	TRBV7-8	TRBJ1-2	TGTGCCAGCAGCTCGGGACAGGGAACTGACTACACCTTC	CASSSGQGTDYTF
-	-	TRBV27	TRBJ2-5	TGTGCCAGCAGTCTCTCGGGGACCCAGTACTTC	CASSLSGTQYF
-	-	TRBV18	TRBJ2-3	TGTGCCAGCTCACCCCCGAGCACAGATACGCAGTATTTT	CASSPPSTDTQYF
-	-	TRBV6-6	TRBJ1-4	TGTGCCAGCAGCCCCTTTCAAAAACTGTTTTTT	CASSPFQKLFF
TRBD1	-	TRBV19	TRBJ2-2	TGTGCCAGTAGTCGGGACAGAAACACCGGGGAGCTGTTTTTT	CASSRDRNTGELFF
-	few	TRBV5-1	TRBJ2-5	TGCGCCAGCAGCTTGTACGGCAGGGCAGAGACCCAGTACTTC	CASSLYGRAETQYF
TRBD1	-	TRBV6-1	TRBJ1-1	TGTGCCAGCAGTCGGGACAGGGGAACTGAAGCTTTCTTT	CASSRDRGTEAFF
-	-	TRBV7-2	TRBJ2-7	TGTGCCAGCAGCCTAAGAGGTGGAGGGATCGAGCAGTACTTC	CASSLRGGGIEQYF
-	once	TRBV6-1	TRBJ1-5	TGTGCCAGCAGTGCCCAGGGTTTCTTTCAGCCCCAGCATTTT	CASSAQGFFQPQHF
TRBD2	-	TRBV6-5	TRBJ2-7	TGTGCCAGCACCACGAGTAGCGGGAACGGCTACGAGCAGTACTTC	CASTTSSGNGYEQYF
-	-	TRBV7-2	TRBJ1-3	TGTGCCAGCAGCTTAGGTCACAGGTTAACCTCTGGAAACACCATATATTTT	CASSLGHRLTSGNTIYF
-	-	TRBV7-8	TRBJ2-3	TGTGCCAGCAGCAAAAGGTCTCAGGGGCTGTTGGATACGCAGTATTTT	CASSKRSQGLLDTQYF
-	-	TRBV7-9	TRBJ1-4	TGTGCCAGCAGTCAAGCGGGTAATGAAAAACTGTTTTTT	CASSQAGNEKLFF
TRBD2	-	TRBV25-1	TRBJ2-1	TGTGCCAGCAGTGATGTAGGGGGTACTAGCGGACGCAATGAGCAGTTCTTC	CASSDVGGTSGRNEQFF
-	-	TRBV27	TRBJ2-5	TGTGCCAGCAGCCTGGCCCTACGTGGGGTCGGGGAGACCCAGTACTTC	CASSLALRGVGETQYF
-	-	TRBV5-1	TRBJ2-7	TGCGCCAGCAGCTTGCTACAGTTCGGGGGTGAGCAGTACTTC	CASSLLQFGGEQYF
-	-	TRBV20-1	TRBJ1-2	TGCAGTGTCCCTCGAAGGGAGGGCTACACCTTC	CSVPRREGYTF
TRBD2	-	TRBV5-4	TRBJ2-7	TGTGCCAGCAGCAGTACTAGCGGGAGGAGCTCCTACGAGCAGTACTTC	CASSSTSGRSSYEQYF
-	-	TRBV30	TRBJ2-2	TGTGCCTGGTCTCGTGGGGTTAACGGGGAGCTGTTTTTT	CAWSRGVNGELFF
TRBD2	-	TRBV29-1	TRBJ2-1	TGCAGCGTGTGGACTAGCGGGACCAGTTGGTTCTTC	CSVWTSGTSWFF
-	once	TRBV5-8	TRBJ1-5	TGTGCCAGCAAATCAAGGACTAATCAGCCCCAGCATTTT	CASKSRTNQPQHF
-	-	TRBV10-3	TRBJ2-1	TGTGCCATCAGTGAACAGGGCTACAATGAGCAGTTCTTC	CAISEQGYNEQFF
-	-	TRBV7-9	TRBJ2-3	TGTGCCAGCAGCTTAGGAAGTTCCGCACCGACAGATACGCAGTATTTT	CASSLGSSAPTDTQYF
-	-	TRBV5-1	TRBJ2-5	TGCGCCAGCAGCCCCGTTGACCTGCTGGAGACCCAGTACTTC	CASSPVDLLETQYF
-	few	TRBV13	TRBJ2-3	TGTGCCAGCAGCTTCTCCCCCGGCACAGATACGCAGTATTTT	CASSFSPGTDTQYF
-	few	TRBV4-1	TRBJ1-2	TGCGCCAGCAGCCAATTCCTCGGGACGTTGACACTCTATGGCTACACCTTC	CASSQFLGTLTLYGYTF
-	-	TRBV27	TRBJ2-1	TGTGCCAGCAGTTTATTGGGGGAGAGGGATAGTGAGCAGTTCTTC	CASSLLGERDSEQFF
-	-	TRBV6-5	TRBJ2-1	TGTGCCAGCAGTTACGCTGGGACAAATGAGCAGTTCTTC	CASSYAGTNEQFF